The clone carrying this T cell receptor beta chain was detected a few times. Its antigen is currently unknown. These data are taken from a study of T cells after posttransplantation cyclophosphamide. Busulfan-fludarabine conditioning, marrow transplant, and cyclophosphamide on days +3 and +4 were administered. Study-wide results and limits: Recipient CMV seropositivity and CMV reactivation strongly tracked TRB clonality. Donor CD8+ memory clones often dominated recipient blood repertoires at later times.

CDR3 length equals 16 residues. V was clipped by 3 bases and J by 0 bases, with 11 bases between them. From germline, CDR1 is MNHEY and CDR2 SVGAGI. Repertoires were generated with immunoSEQ multiplex PCR, while TCRdb's copy carries only in-frame clones and drops some. The sample carries 20,000 or so clones, 70% to 90% recorded once. Sequenced material: PBMCs, taken after allogeneic stem cell transplant with posttransplant cyclophosphamide. This chain uses TRBV6-5 with TRBJ1-4; tentative D call: TRBD1 (5 bases). The sequence was obtained from a female patient between 30 and 45 years old who received an allogeneic stem cell transplant from an unrelated donor, was CMV-positive, and had no GVHD. Certain T cells may be donor cells from the graft. As DNA, the CDR3 is TGTGCCAGCAGTTATGGGGCAGGCTCAACTAATGAAAAACTGTTTTTT. Its translation: CASSYGAGSTNEKLFF.